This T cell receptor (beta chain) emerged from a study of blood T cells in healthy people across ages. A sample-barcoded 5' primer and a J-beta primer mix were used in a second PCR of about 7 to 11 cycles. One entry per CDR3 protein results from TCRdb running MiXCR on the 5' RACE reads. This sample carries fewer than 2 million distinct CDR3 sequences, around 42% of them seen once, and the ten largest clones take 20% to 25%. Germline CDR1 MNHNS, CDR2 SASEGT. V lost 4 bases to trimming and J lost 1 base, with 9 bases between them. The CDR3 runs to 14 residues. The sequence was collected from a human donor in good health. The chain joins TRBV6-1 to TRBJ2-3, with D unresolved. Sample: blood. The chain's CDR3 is CASSVTLGTDTQYF. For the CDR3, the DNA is TGTGCCAGCAGTGTGACATTAGGCACAGATACGCAGTATTTT.